This T cell receptor beta chain was documented in a study of blood T cell repertoires in COVID-19. Study overall: Sites in the United States, Italy and Spain provided acute and convalescent COVID-19 samples.

The assay was immunoSEQ multiplex PCR, and TCRdb's table has in-frame clones only and misses some. Of about 88,000 clones in the sample, less than 95% are singletons; the top ten hold approximately 7%. Germline V gives CDR1 PRHDT, CDR2 FYEKMQ (reference sequence). J lost 8 bases, V lost 0 bases, and 18 bases had no gene match. CDR3 length equals 19 residues. This chain links TRBV13 with TRBJ2-3, with TRBD1 identical over 9 bases. The sequence was collected from a man in his late teens or twenties with COVID-19, enrolled during active disease. Sample: peripheral blood. Here the CDR3 reads CASSLGQLDRGGGFSTQYF. In DNA, the CDR3 is TGTGCCAGCAGCTTAGGCCAGTTGGACAGGGGTGGGGGTTTTTCTACGCAGTATTTT.